The 31 T cell receptor beta chains below were found in one sample sequenced in a study of response to subunit inactivated influenza vaccine. Via MiXCR, TCRdb re-called the RT-PCR reads, giving one row per CDR3 protein. The table shows roughly 700,000 distinct CDR3 sequences, with around 14% occurring only once. The input for sequencing was PBMCs from blood, taken 11 to 12 days after vaccination. Every receptor here comes from a man aged 50 to 60 who received an inactivated influenza vaccine.

This clonotype was detected many times. The chain has TRBV12-3 or TRBV12-4 and TRBJ2-7; D possibly corresponds to TRBD1 (5 bases). Trimming took 0 bases from V and 6 from J, leaving 9 bases between them. The CDR3 spans 13 residues. The CDR3 nucleotides are TGTGCCAGCAGTTTAGCCCCAGGGATCGAGCAGTACTTC. It yields the protein CASSLAPGIEQYF.

This clonotype came up a few times. The chain recombines TRBV4-2 with TRBJ2-5; 7 nucleotides line up with TRBD2. With 0 bases clipped from V and 7 bases from J, the junction kept 8 bases outside the gene matches. Germline CDR1 reads LGHNA; CDR2 reads YNFKEQ. The CDR3 extends over 15 amino acids. CDR3 coding DNA: TGTGCCAGCAGCCAAGAAGGTGCGGGAGTTGGGACCCAGTACTTC. This codes for CASSQEGAGVGTQYF.

V is TRBV7-2 and J is TRBJ1-4; D ambiguous. The V end lost 1 base, the J end lost 8 bases, and 11 bases lay between the germline ends. The CDR3 has 14 amino acids. CDR1 is SGHTA and CDR2 is FQGNSA in the germline V gene. The DNA for the CDR3 is TGTGCCAGCAGCTTAGATCTAGTGGGAGAAAAACTGTTTTTT. Protein: CASSLDLVGEKLFF.

This clonotype was seen a handful of times. The V call is TRBV10-2, the J call TRBJ2-3, with 9 bases identical to TRBD2. The J segment lost 1 base and the V segment lost 6 bases, leaving 11 bases of the junction unmatched. This CDR3 is built from 17 residues. The germline V gene encodes CDR1 WSHSY and CDR2 SAAADI. This chain's CDR3 is CASRPNSRLAGTDTQYF. Written as DNA, the CDR3 is TGCGCCAGCAGGCCAAACAGCCGACTAGCGGGCACAGATACGCAGTATTTT.

This clonotype was counted between two and nine times. This chain connects TRBV28 to TRBJ2-7; TRBD2 matches at 9 bases. CDR3 length: 17 residues. CDR1 is MDHEN and CDR2 is SYDVKM in the germline V gene. V was pared by 4 bases and J by 0 bases, with 10 bases of the junction left unmatched. The CDR3 region is CASSSPGDSGSSYEQYF. The CDR3 coding sequence is TGTGCCAGCAGTTCCCCCGGGGATAGCGGGAGCTCCTACGAGCAGTACTTC.

The CDR3 sequence: CASIETAVGNSPLHF. CDR3 sequence (DNA): TGTGCCAGCATCGAGACAGCCGTTGGAAATTCACCCCTCCACTTT. J is TRBJ1-6 and V is TRBV6-1; maybe TRBD1 (5 bases). V was trimmed by 7 bases and J by 7 bases, leaving 17 bases between them. Germline V gene data show CDR1 as MNHNS and CDR2 as SASEGT. The CDR3 contains 15 residues.

This rearrangement joins TRBV12-3 or TRBV12-4 to TRBJ2-5; tentatively, D is TRBD1 (6 bases). V was cut by 6 bases and J by 5 bases, with 13 bases left in between. The length of the CDR3 is 13 residues. The CDR3 coding sequence is TGTGCCAGCAGGGCGACAGGTTTGGAGACCCAGTACTTC. Residues: CASRATGLETQYF.

In its sample, this clonotype was seen many times. The V and J genes are TRBV25-1 and TRBJ2-6; D unclear. Per germline, CDR1 MGHDK and CDR2 SYGVNS. Trimming took 4 bases from V and 1 from J, leaving 5 bases between them. The CDR3 has 14 amino acids. CDR3 sequence reads: CASSGGSGANVLTF. The CDR3 DNA reads as TGTGCCAGCAGTGGTGGTTCTGGGGCCAACGTCCTGACTTTC.

This rearrangement joins TRBV28 to TRBJ1-5; 7 bases align to TRBD1. Germline V gene sequence: CDR1 MDHEN, CDR2 SYDVKM. CDR3 length: 15 amino acids. The J segment lost 2 bases and the V segment lost 3 bases, leaving 4 bases of the junction unmatched. CDR3 amino acids: CASSFRGQGNQPQHF. CDR3 in DNA: TGTGCCAGCAGTTTCCGCGGACAGGGCAATCAGCCCCAGCATTTT.

This clonotype has just a few counts. The chain couples TRBV7-2 to TRBJ2-3; D may correspond to TRBD1 or TRBD2 (5 bases each). CDR3 length: 15 amino acids. The germline CDR1 and CDR2 sequences are SGHTA and FQGNSA. Trimming cost V 1 base and J 2 bases, with 10 bases left between them. The CDR3 sequence is CASSLGGTPTDTQYF. In nucleotides, the CDR3 is TGTGCCAGCAGCTTAGGTGGGACCCCCACAGATACGCAGTATTTT.

The genes are TRBV6-2 or TRBV6-3 and TRBJ1-1, with 7 nucleotides matching TRBD1. This CDR3 comprises 18 residues. Unmatched junction bases numbered 16, after V lost 6 bases and J lost 0 bases. Germline CDR1 reads MNHEY; CDR2 reads SVGEGT. In DNA, the CDR3 is TGTGCCAGCAGCTCGAGACAGGGCCGCTCGAGACTGAACACTGAAGCTTTCTTT. Residues: CASSSRQGRSRLNTEAFF.

This clonotype was counted between two and nine times. The chain uses TRBV14 and TRBJ2-3; 11 bases are shared with TRBD2. V shed 6 bases, J shed 1 base, and the junction held 12 bases outside the gene matches. From germline, CDR1 is SGHDN and CDR2 FVKESK. The CDR3 sequence is 18 residues long. This CDR3 reads CASSRGGLAGRGTDTQYF. CDR3 coding DNA: TGTGCCAGCAGTCGAGGAGGACTAGCGGGCAGGGGCACAGATACGCAGTATTTT.

This sequence joins TRBV28 and TRBJ1-2; D uncertain. V shed 3 bases and J shed 4 bases, with 9 bases lying between them. The CDR3 loop spans 13 amino acids. Germline CDR1 and CDR2: MDHEN and SYDVKM. CDR3 sequence: CASSLKGIYGYTF. CDR3 nucleotides: TGTGCCAGCAGTTTGAAAGGAATCTATGGCTACACCTTC.

V is TRBV15 and J is TRBJ2-5; D is unclear. Germline loops: CDR1 LNHNV, CDR2 YYDKDF (reference sequence). The CDR3 spans 19 residues. Trimming removed 0 bases from V and 1 base from J, with 21 bases in between. CDR3 DNA: TGTGCCACCAGCAGAGATGTCGCGACTCCGAGGAACCGCCAAGAGACCCAGTACTTC. It specifies CATSRDVATPRNRQETQYF.

The J gene is TRBJ1-4, the V gene TRBV5-1; 8 nucleotides match TRBD1. Germline CDR1 is SGHRS and CDR2 is YFSETQ. The CDR3 sequence is 14 residues long. J was trimmed by 6 bases and V by 2 bases; bases with no gene match: 3. The CDR3 sequence: CASSFGQGDEKLFF. In nucleotides, the CDR3 is TGCGCCAGCAGCTTCGGACAGGGAGATGAAAAACTGTTTTTT.

The rearrangement joins TRBV20-1 to TRBJ2-3; D unclear. V lost 1 base, J lost 2 bases, and 10 bases lay in between. The CDR3 extends over 14 amino acids. The V gene's germline CDR1 is DFQATT and CDR2 SNEGSKA (reference sequence). The CDR3 here is CSARGFGSTDTQYF. DNA for the CDR3: TGCAGTGCTAGAGGTTTTGGCTCCACAGATACGCAGTATTTT.

This chain connects TRBV7-9 to TRBJ2-3; D may be TRBD1 (5 bases). Trimming cost V 3 bases and J 7 bases, with 20 bases left between them. This CDR3 comprises 16 residues. Germline V gives CDR1 SEHNR, CDR2 FQNEAQ (reference sequence). CDR3 region: CASSFGHQAGLYTQYF. Here the CDR3 DNA reads TGTGCCAGCAGCTTCGGACATCAGGCAGGCCTTTATACGCAGTATTTT.

The CDR3 DNA reads TGTGCCACCAGTGATCGGAGTCGGGCAGGGACAGATACGCAGTATTTT. Translating gives CATSDRSRAGTDTQYF. The gene calls are TRBV24-1 and TRBJ2-3; maybe TRBD1 (5 bases). The V end was cut by 3 bases, the J end by 3 bases, with 15 bases between. Germline CDR1 reads KGHDR; CDR2 reads SFDVKD. This CDR3 has 16 amino acids.

This clonotype was observed a single time. One end of the junction is discordant with germline, which a read error may explain. This chain connects TRBV29-1 to TRBJ2-2, with D maybe TRBD2 (6 bases). Germline CDR1 SQVTM, CDR2 ANQGSEA. CDR3 length equals 11 residues. In nucleotides, the CDR3 is TGCAGCGTTGTCGACACCGGGGGGCTGTTTTTT. Protein sequence: CSVVDTGGLFF.

In its sample, this clonotype was seen a few times. The chain recombines TRBV7-6 with TRBJ1-4, with D possibly TRBD1 on 6 matching bases. The length of the CDR3 is 14 residues. Germline CDR1 SGHVS, CDR2 FNYEAQ. The V end lost 5 bases, the J end lost 6 bases, and 13 bases lay between the germline ends. CDR3 in amino acids: CASSGGGIDEKLFF. The CDR3 region has the DNA TGTGCCAGCAGCGGGGGGGGCATTGATGAAAAACTGTTTTTT. Full variable domain (outside the CDR3, taken from reference TRBV7-6 and TRBJ1-4): GAGVSQSPRYKVTKRGQDVALRCDPISGHVSLYWYRQALGQGPEFLTYFNYEAQQDKSGLPNDRFSAERPEGSISTLTIQRTEQRDSAMYRCASSGGGIDEKLFFGSGTQLSVL.

This clonotype occurred a few times. V and J are TRBV20-1 and TRBJ2-3; no clear D. The CDR3 runs to 14 residues. V was trimmed by 5 bases and J by 1 base, leaving 13 bases between them. Germline V gene lookup returns CDR1 DFQATT and CDR2 SNEGSKA (reference sequence). CDR3 in amino acids: CSAGTSLGTDTQYF. CDR3 coding DNA: TGCAGTGCTGGAACCTCCCTGGGCACAGATACGCAGTATTTT.

The V and J genes are TRBV18 and TRBJ2-5; D may be TRBD1 (5 bases). Trimming left V 5 bases short and J 0 bases short, with 10 bases between. Germline V gene data show CDR1 as KGHSH and CDR2 as LQKENI. The CDR3 contains 14 residues. The CDR3 is CASSTRQNQETQYF. In nucleotides, the CDR3 is TGTGCCAGCTCAACCCGACAGAACCAAGAGACCCAGTACTTC.

The V gene is TRBV27, the J gene TRBJ2-6, with 7 bases aligning to TRBD1. There are 14 residues in the CDR3. The V and J ends lost 6 bases and 4 bases, in that order; junction bases with no gene match: 3. Germline lookup yields CDR1 MNHEY and CDR2 SMNVEV (reference sequence). In DNA, the CDR3 is TGTGCCAGCAGGACAGGGTTCGGGGCCAACGTCCTGACTTTC. Translating gives CASRTGFGANVLTF.

The chain combines TRBV19 with TRBJ2-1, with TRBD2 matching over 10 bases. The V segment lost 1 base and the J segment 6 bases; nucleotides outside the gene matches: 6. The CDR3 has 16 residues. The germline V gene encodes CDR1 LNHDA and CDR2 SQIVND (reference sequence). CDR3 DNA sequence: TGTGCCAGTAGTATAGTGGCTAGCGGGAGTAGCAATGAGCAGTTCTTC. Amino acid sequence: CASSIVASGSSNEQFF.

This clonotype has just a few counts. The CDR3, as DNA: TGCAGTGCATCGCCCGCAGGGGGGTACACTGAAGCTTTCTTT. As protein: CSASPAGGYTEAFF. This chain joins TRBV20-1 and TRBJ1-1, with TRBD1 matching over 7 bases. This CDR3 spans 14 amino acids. Germline CDR1 is DFQATT and CDR2 is SNEGSKA (reference sequence). J lost 3 bases, V lost 6 bases, and 10 bases had no gene match.

The chain is built from TRBV4-3 and TRBJ2-5, with 7 bases matching TRBD2. The CDR3 spans 16 residues. Germline CDR1 LGHNA, CDR2 YSLEER. V gave up 1 base and J gave up 3 bases; unmatched junction bases: 8. The CDR3 DNA follows: TGCGCCAGCAGCCAAGTGTGGGGGGGAACCGAAGAGACCCAGTACTTC. Translated: CASSQVWGGTEETQYF.

This rearrangement joins TRBV7-2 to TRBJ2-7; 7 nucleotides agree with TRBD1. V lost 5 bases to trimming and J lost 4 bases; unmatched junction nucleotides: 8. CDR1 is SGHTA, CDR2 FQGNSA, per germline. The CDR3 length is 14 residues. The DNA for the CDR3 is TGTGCCAGCAGCCAACGGACAGGACAGTACGAGCAGTACTTC. Its protein is CASSQRTGQYEQYF.

The chain is built from TRBV20-1 and TRBJ2-3; D not certain. The CDR3 is 11 residues long. Per germline, CDR1 DFQATT and CDR2 SNEGSKA (reference sequence). Trimming removed 5 bases at V and 6 bases at J, with 9 bases between. CDR3 bases: TGCAGTGCTGACCGACCCGATACGCAGTATTTT. Amino acids: CSADRPDTQYF.

The V and J genes are TRBV20-1 and TRBJ2-7; D is perhaps TRBD2 (5 bases). Germline V gene lookup returns CDR1 DFQATT and CDR2 SNEGSKA (reference sequence). V shed 3 bases and J shed 4 bases, with 13 bases lying between them. This CDR3 is built from 13 residues. CDR3 sequence: CSASFPGKYEQYF. Written as DNA, the CDR3 is TGCAGTGCTAGCTTCCCGGGAAAGTACGAGCAGTACTTC.

This clonotype was found a few times. The rearrangement links TRBV10-3 to TRBJ2-5; TRBD2 matches at 8 bases. The CDR3 loop spans 15 amino acids. Germline values: CDR1 ENHRY, CDR2 SYGVKD. Germline trimming cut 6 bases from V and 2 bases from J; bases unmatched to any gene: 8. As DNA, the CDR3 is TGTGCCATCAGAAAAACCGGGGGGGGACAAGAGACCCAGTACTTC. Its protein product is CAIRKTGGGQETQYF.

This clonotype was seen more than once but under ten times. The chain joins TRBV5-1 to TRBJ2-3, with TRBD2 identical over 8 bases. V lost 4 bases and J lost 3; bases outside the gene matches: 7. Germline assignment: CDR1 SGHRS and CDR2 YFSETQ. CDR3 length: 15 amino acids. The DNA of the CDR3 is TGCGCCAGCAGCATTAGCGGGAAAGGGACAGATACGCAGTATTTT. Encoded protein: CASSISGKGTDTQYF. The full variable domain, rest sourced from reference TRBV5-1 and TRBJ2-3, is KAGVTQTPRYLIKTRGQQVTLSCSPISGHRSVSWYQQTPGQGLQFLFEYFSETQRNKGNFPGRFSGRQFSNSRSEMNVSTLELGDSALYLCASSISGKGTDTQYFGPGTRLTVL.